This T cell receptor beta chain came from a study of cytomegalovirus exposure and HLA in healthy donors. Study information: Out of about 170 million T cells, an earlier analysis found 117 million unique TCR beta sequences in total. Study-wide points: Productive rates of about 87% or about 30% were seen for most TCR beta V segments in an earlier analysis. Some V segments could not be told apart, so they were left out, TRBV6-2 and TRBV6-3 among them. Further analysis was carried out later, and it showed several of the most significant clusters appearing linked to common viral pathogens.

PCR primers comprised 60 Vbeta and 13 Jbeta primers. Profiling relied on immunoSEQ multiplex PCR, and the TCRdb table lists in-frame clones only, not all of them. The repertoire holds 150,000 to 200,000 clones, with approximately 73% as singletons. Germline V CDR1 and CDR2: SGHKS, YYEKEE (reference sequence). V was clipped by 5 bases and J by 10 bases; unmatched bases: 6. There are 14 residues in the CDR3. Of note for this clone: No antigen is known for it.

This chain links TRBV5-5 with TRBJ1-6, with 10 bases fitting TRBD1. The sample comprised PBMCs. This receptor was identified in a man in his fifties in good health and CMV-seronegative. For the CDR3, the DNA is TGTGCCAGCAGTACTCGGGACAGGGGCTCACCCCTCCACTTT. Protein sequence: CASSTRDRGSPLHF.